This TCR beta chain was retrieved from a study of PD-1 and CTLA-4 blockade in melanoma (dated by TCRdb to the early 2020s). With respect to the entire study: The study compared how PD-1 blockade and CTLA-4 blockade affected the melanoma-reactive CD8 T cell response in patients with melanoma.

This clone was observed a single time. Its target antigen remains unknown. No per-base quality is available; no much larger clone lies one base away. The library was produced with the immunoSEQ multiplex PCR assay. Sourced from immuneACCESS, this table was stored by TCRdb with only in-frame sequences that have V and J called. A share of the clones is absent; for the studies checked, an unresolved V gene accounts for under half, and the remainder has no known explanation. The sample records some 11,000 clones, roughly four fifths of which are singletons. The ten most abundant clones make up roughly 34% of the sample. This sequence originates from a human donor with melanoma. The starting material was CD8+ T cells from peripheral blood, obtained from a patient given anti-PD-1 treatment.

In nucleotides, the sequence is TGTGCCAGCAGCGCGGGAGCCGGCGCGAACACCGGGGAGCTGTTTTTT. Translated, this gives CASSAGAGANTGELFF. The chain employs TRBV25-1 and TRBJ2-2; a stretch of 7 junction bases matches TRBD2. The CDR3 runs 16 amino acids, cysteine and phenylalanine included. CDR3 DNA is the only sequence kept; it has 48 bases, read in frame from the first base. Relative to germline, V is missing 6 bases and J is missing 0 bases, with 7 bases of the junction outside any gene match. Sequences MGHDK (CDR1) and SYGVNS (CDR2) are obtained from the germline V gene.